The rows below give T cell receptor beta chains drawn from one sample of a study of cytomegalovirus exposure and HLA in healthy donors. The method was immunoSEQ multiplex PCR; TCRdb's version includes in-frame clones alone and lacks a portion of them. This sample's table reports some 47,000 clones. The sequenced sample consisted of PBMCs. The source of these receptors is a woman aged 40 to 50 in good health and CMV-seronegative. The CDR3 runs from the conserved cysteine through the conserved F or W. Fields, in order: CDR3 protein, CDR3 DNA, D gene, V gene, J gene, CDR3 length. D genes are given only for firm matches.

CDR3aa: CSARPVETQYF
CDR3nt: TGCAGTGCTAGACCGGTGGAGACCCAGTACTTC
d_gene: NA
v_gene: TRBV20-1
j_gene: TRBJ2-5
len: 11

CDR3aa: CAISGGQGAYEQYF
CDR3nt: TGTGCCATCAGTGGGGGGCAGGGGGCTTACGAGCAGTACTTC
d_gene: TRBD1
v_gene: TRBV10-3
j_gene: TRBJ2-7
len: 14

CDR3aa: CARSPEGADFF
CDR3nt: TGTGCCAGATCACCGGAAGGGGCAGATTTCTTT
d_gene: NA
v_gene: TRBV18
j_gene: TRBJ1-1
len: 11

CDR3aa: CASSPRGRKETQYF
CDR3nt: TGCGCCAGCAGCCCTCGAGGGCGGAAGGAGACCCAGTACTTC
d_gene: NA
v_gene: TRBV4-3
j_gene: TRBJ2-5
len: 14

CDR3aa: CASSQHWTGVYNEQFF
CDR3nt: TGCGCCAGCAGCCAACACTGGACAGGGGTCTACAATGAGCAGTTCTTC
d_gene: TRBD1
v_gene: TRBV4-3
j_gene: TRBJ2-1
len: 16

CDR3aa: CASSQQASGTSAYEQYF
CDR3nt: TGTGCCAGCAGCCAACAAGCTTCCGGGACTAGCGCCTACGAGCAGTACTTC
d_gene: TRBD2
v_gene: TRBV4-2
j_gene: TRBJ2-7
len: 17

CDR3aa: CASSGGGYNEQFF
CDR3nt: TGTGCCAGCAGCGGCGGGGGATACAATGAGCAGTTCTTC
d_gene: TRBD2
v_gene: TRBV7-3
j_gene: TRBJ2-1
len: 13

CDR3aa: CASSFTSGSYEQYF
CDR3nt: TGTGCCAGCAGCTTTACTAGCGGGAGCTACGAGCAGTACTTC
d_gene: TRBD2
v_gene: TRBV7-2
j_gene: TRBJ2-7
len: 14

CDR3aa: CATTPTSGRAGETQYF
CDR3nt: TGTGCCACCACCCCCACTAGCGGGAGGGCCGGGGAGACCCAGTACTTC
d_gene: TRBD2
v_gene: TRBV19
j_gene: TRBJ2-5
len: 16

CDR3aa: CASSQESFGPGRTNEQFF
CDR3nt: TGCGCCAGCAGCCAAGAGTCCTTTGGGCCGGGGAGAACCAATGAGCAGTTCTTC
d_gene: NA
v_gene: TRBV4-1
j_gene: TRBJ2-1
len: 18

CDR3aa: CASSPPSNWESNEQFF
CDR3nt: TGTGCCAGCTCACCCCCGTCGAATTGGGAGTCCAATGAGCAGTTCTTC
d_gene: NA
v_gene: TRBV18
j_gene: TRBJ2-1
len: 16

CDR3aa: CASSQPGEYGYTF
CDR3nt: TGTGCCAGCAGCCAACCAGGGGAATATGGCTACACCTTC
d_gene: NA
v_gene: TRBV5-4
j_gene: TRBJ1-2
len: 13

CDR3aa: CASTDGLLSSYEQYF
CDR3nt: TGCGCCAGCACCGACGGACTCCTCAGCTCCTACGAGCAGTACTTC
d_gene: NA
v_gene: TRBV5-1
j_gene: TRBJ2-7
len: 15

CDR3aa: CASSPRGGKETQYF
CDR3nt: TGTGCCAGCAGTCCCCGAGGAGGGAAAGAGACCCAGTACTTC
d_gene: NA
v_gene: TRBV6-5
j_gene: TRBJ2-5
len: 14

CDR3aa: CASRSRDRVSEQYF
CDR3nt: TGCGCCAGCAGAAGCCGGGACAGGGTAAGCGAGCAGTACTTC
d_gene: TRBD1
v_gene: TRBV5-1
j_gene: TRBJ2-7
len: 14

CDR3aa: CAWRAGQATNEKLFF
CDR3nt: TGTGCCTGGAGGGCCGGACAGGCAACTAATGAAAAACTGTTTTTT
d_gene: TRBD1
v_gene: TRBV30
j_gene: TRBJ1-4
len: 15

CDR3aa: CASSYTSGGEKNIQYF
CDR3nt: TGTGCCAGCAGTTATACTAGCGGGGGCGAAAAAAACATTCAGTACTTC
d_gene: TRBD2
v_gene: TRBV2
j_gene: TRBJ2-4
len: 16

CDR3aa: CSATSNYGYTF
CDR3nt: TGCAGTGCTACGTCTAACTATGGCTACACCTTC
d_gene: NA
v_gene: TRBV20-1
j_gene: TRBJ1-2
len: 11

CDR3aa: CASSPKGKDGYTF
CDR3nt: TGTGCCAGCTCACCAAAGGGGAAGGATGGCTACACCTTC
d_gene: NA
v_gene: TRBV18
j_gene: TRBJ1-2
len: 13

CDR3aa: CASSQTRARETDTQYF
CDR3nt: TGTGCCAGCAGCCAAACCCGAGCGAGGGAAACAGATACGCAGTATTTT
d_gene: NA
v_gene: TRBV4-2
j_gene: TRBJ2-3
len: 16

CDR3aa: CASSQDIGGRVVSYEQYF
CDR3nt: TGCGCCAGCAGCCAAGATATAGGCGGCAGGGTAGTATCCTACGAGCAGTACTTC
d_gene: NA
v_gene: TRBV4-1
j_gene: TRBJ2-7
len: 18

CDR3aa: CASSHRGGYNEQFF
CDR3nt: TGTGCCAGCAGCCACCGGGGGGGATACAATGAGCAGTTCTTC
d_gene: TRBD2
v_gene: TRBV14
j_gene: TRBJ2-1
len: 14

CDR3aa: CASRPQGRADTQYF
CDR3nt: TGTGCCAGCAGGCCCCAGGGGCGGGCAGATACGCAGTATTTT
d_gene: NA
v_gene: TRBV28
j_gene: TRBJ2-3
len: 14

CDR3aa: CASSLQGQDYGYTF
CDR3nt: TGTGCCAGCAGCCTACAAGGACAGGACTATGGCTACACCTTC
d_gene: TRBD1
v_gene: TRBV16
j_gene: TRBJ1-2
len: 14

CDR3aa: CASSRDSGALSEQFF
CDR3nt: TGTGCCAGCAGCCGAGACTCAGGGGCCCTGTCTGAGCAGTTCTTC
d_gene: NA
v_gene: TRBV7-2
j_gene: TRBJ2-1
len: 15

CDR3aa: CASSPTDSSPLHF
CDR3nt: TGTGCCAGCAGTCCTACCGACTCTTCACCCCTCCACTTT
d_gene: NA
v_gene: TRBV7-9
j_gene: TRBJ1-6
len: 13

CDR3aa: CASNPTGGTGELFF
CDR3nt: TGTGCCAGCAACCCGACAGGGGGGACCGGGGAGCTGTTTTTT
d_gene: TRBD1
v_gene: TRBV7-6
j_gene: TRBJ2-2
len: 14

CDR3aa: CASTQTDRVAGNYGYTF
CDR3nt: TGTGCCAGCACCCAGACAGACAGGGTTGCGGGAAACTATGGCTACACCTTC
d_gene: TRBD1
v_gene: TRBV2
j_gene: TRBJ1-2
len: 17

CDR3aa: CATSRDGDQPQHF
CDR3nt: TGTGCCACCAGCAGAGACGGTGATCAGCCCCAGCATTTT
d_gene: NA
v_gene: TRBV15
j_gene: TRBJ1-5
len: 13

CDR3aa: CASRLTGTNYGYTF
CDR3nt: TGTGCCAGCAGGTTGACAGGCACTAACTATGGCTACACCTTC
d_gene: NA
v_gene: TRBV25-1
j_gene: TRBJ1-2
len: 14

CDR3aa: CASSPGGGDNQPQHF
CDR3nt: TGTGCCAGCTCACCGGGAGGGGGAGACAATCAGCCCCAGCATTTT
d_gene: NA
v_gene: TRBV18
j_gene: TRBJ1-5
len: 15

CDR3aa: CASSPGAATSNYGYTF
CDR3nt: TGTGCCAGCTCACCTGGGGCAGCAACCTCCAACTATGGCTACACCTTC
d_gene: NA
v_gene: TRBV18
j_gene: TRBJ1-2
len: 16

CDR3aa: CATSKQGPNYGYTF
CDR3nt: TGTGCCACCAGTAAACAGGGGCCCAACTATGGCTACACCTTC
d_gene: TRBD1
v_gene: TRBV15
j_gene: TRBJ1-2
len: 14

CDR3aa: CASSFGRGAGGDTQYF
CDR3nt: TGTGCCAGCAGCTTCGGTCGAGGGGCCGGGGGAGATACGCAGTATTTT
d_gene: NA
v_gene: TRBV7-3
j_gene: TRBJ2-3
len: 16

CDR3aa: CASSVEGVGNTEAFF
CDR3nt: TGTGCCAGCAGCGTAGAGGGAGTGGGCAACACTGAAGCTTTCTTT
d_gene: NA
v_gene: TRBV9
j_gene: TRBJ1-1
len: 15

CDR3aa: CASSQDRVTEAFF
CDR3nt: TGTGCCAGCTCACAGGACAGGGTCACTGAAGCTTTCTTT
d_gene: TRBD1
v_gene: TRBV18
j_gene: TRBJ1-1
len: 13

CDR3aa: CASSKGDRNNEQFF
CDR3nt: TGTGCCAGCAGCAAAGGGGACAGGAACAATGAGCAGTTCTTC
d_gene: NA
v_gene: TRBV21-1
j_gene: TRBJ2-1
len: 14

CDR3aa: CASSQDRAGSYEQYF
CDR3nt: TGCGCCAGCAGCCAAGATAGGGCGGGCTCCTACGAGCAGTACTTC
d_gene: NA
v_gene: TRBV4-1
j_gene: TRBJ2-7
len: 15

CDR3aa: CASSGESLAGSSYTF
CDR3nt: TGTGCCAGCAGTGGAGAGTCCCTGGCGGGGTCGAGCTACACCTTC
d_gene: NA
v_gene: TRBV25-1
j_gene: TRBJ1-2
len: 15

CDR3aa: CASGGRLAKNIQYF
CDR3nt: TGTGCCAGCGGCGGTCGACTAGCCAAAAACATTCAGTACTTC
d_gene: NA
v_gene: TRBV2
j_gene: TRBJ2-4
len: 14

CDR3aa: CASTPRRGRTEAFF
CDR3nt: TGTGCCAGCACCCCTCGCAGGGGAAGGACTGAAGCTTTCTTT
d_gene: NA
v_gene: TRBV6-5
j_gene: TRBJ1-1
len: 14

CDR3aa: CASSEGVGGSYNEQFF
CDR3nt: TGTGCCAGCAGTGAAGGGGTGGGGGGGTCCTACAATGAGCAGTTCTTC
d_gene: TRBD2
v_gene: TRBV6-1
j_gene: TRBJ2-1
len: 16

CDR3aa: CASSVAPPGGTGELFF
CDR3nt: TGTGCCAGCAGCGTAGCCCCCCCAGGGGGCACCGGGGAGCTGTTTTTT
d_gene: TRBD1
v_gene: TRBV9
j_gene: TRBJ2-2
len: 16

CDR3aa: CASSLVTFTEAFF
CDR3nt: TGCGCCAGCAGCTTGGTGACATTTACTGAAGCTTTCTTT
d_gene: NA
v_gene: TRBV5-1
j_gene: TRBJ1-1
len: 13

CDR3aa: CASSPSQVLEAFF
CDR3nt: TGTGCCAGCTCACCAAGCCAGGTCCTAGAAGCTTTCTTT
d_gene: NA
v_gene: TRBV18
j_gene: TRBJ1-1
len: 13